Shown below are 17 T cell receptor beta chains from a single sample sequenced in a study of siplizumab effects on memory and regulatory T cells (dated by TCRdb to about 2019). The library was generated by the immunoSEQ multiplex PCR assay. TCRdb obtained this table from immuneACCESS and retained in-frame rearrangements with V and J assigned. These tables miss some clones; where compared with another copy, unresolved V genes account for less than half of the shortfall, and the remainder is unexplained. A total of 9,500 to 10,000 clones appear in this sample, around 40% of them only once. Less than 10% of the sample goes to the ten largest clones. Their cognate antigens are unknown. Cells in the mixed lymphocyte reaction were cultured together at 37 degrees C for around six days. The sequencing sample was made of CFSE-low (dividing) CD4+ T cells sorted from an allogeneic mixed lymphocyte reaction. The receptors originated from a human donor in good health; the cells came from an allogeneic mixed lymphocyte reaction.

By its share, this clone is medium-sized. The chain has TRBV15 and TRBJ1-2; D might be TRBD1 (6 bases). The CDR3 is 14 amino acids. The V gene lost 0 bases and the J gene lost 4 bases, with 9 bases spanning the gap. The germline gives CDR1 LNHNV, CDR2 YYDKDF (reference sequence). The CDR3 is CATSRDRGAYGYTF. DNA of the CDR3: TGTGCCACCAGCAGAGATAGGGGGGCCTATGGCTACACCTTC.

The chain combines TRBV4-1 with TRBJ2-1; D is uncertain. With 1 base removed from V and 6 bases from J, the gap between germline ends came to 10 bases. The germline V gene has CDR1 MGHRA and CDR2 YSYEKL. The CDR3 spans 14 residues. The CDR3 sequence is CASSQVPRSNEQFF. The CDR3 DNA is TGCGCCAGCAGCCAAGTCCCTAGAAGCAATGAGCAGTTCTTC.

The CDR3 region is CASLRGNTEAFF. The DNA of the CDR3 is TGTGCCAGTCTACGGGGGAACACTGAAGCTTTCTTT. V usage is TRBV28 and J usage is TRBJ1-1; unclear D gene. The germline V gene has CDR1 MDHEN and CDR2 SYDVKM. The CDR3 loop spans 12 amino acids. The V and J ends lost 9 bases and 1 base respectively, with 9 bases between them.

This chain joins TRBV6-5 and TRBJ1-1; D perhaps matches TRBD1 (5 bases). The CDR3 has 12 residues. The germline V gene has CDR1 MNHEY and CDR2 SVGAGI. The V end lost 8 bases, the J end lost 4 bases, and 11 bases lay between the germline ends. The CDR3 DNA reads as TGTGCCAGCGGAGGACACGGCACTGAAGCTTTCTTT. This translates into CASGGHGTEAFF.

The chain combines TRBV4-1 with TRBJ2-1; 12 bases map to TRBD2. Trimming took 0 bases from V and 15 from J; bases not matched to a gene: 9. CDR3 length equals 15 residues. The germline V gene encodes CDR1 MGHRA and CDR2 YSYEKL. In DNA, the CDR3 is TGCGCCAGCAGCCAAGAATCCTCTAGCGGGAGGGCCCTGTTCTTC. Translation gives CASSQESSSGRALFF.

The rearrangement uses TRBV6-1 and TRBJ1-1, with 9 bases lining up with TRBD1. Germline assignment: CDR1 MNHNS and CDR2 SASEGT. Trimming at V came to 4 bases and at J to 5 bases, leaving 5 bases not matched to a gene. The CDR3 is made up of 14 amino acids. CDR3 sequence reads: CASSAQGAITEAFF. In nucleotides, the CDR3 is TGTGCCAGCAGTGCACAGGGGGCGATAACTGAAGCTTTCTTT.

This clone turned up a few times. The chain recombines TRBV15 with TRBJ2-5; D gene uncertain. Trimming took off 0 bases at V and 2 bases at J, with 13 bases between the two ends. Germline V gives CDR1 LNHNV, CDR2 YYDKDF (reference sequence). This CDR3 is built from 16 residues. CDR3 protein: CATSRENSVWQETQYF. CDR3 in DNA: TGTGCCACCAGCAGAGAGAACAGCGTGTGGCAAGAGACCCAGTACTTC.

The chain employs TRBV7-2 and TRBJ1-2; D may be TRBD1 (6 bases). The germline CDR1 and CDR2 sequences are SGHTA and FQGNSA. The V end lost 1 base, the J end lost 5 bases, and 14 bases lay between the germline ends. The CDR3 consists of 15 residues. CDR3 sequence reads: CASSLGRGTVYGYTF. The CDR3 coding sequence is TGTGCCAGCAGCTTAGGCAGGGGTACCGTATATGGCTACACCTTC. Based on the CDR3 plus reference TRBV7-2 and TRBJ1-2, the full variable domain is GAGVSQSPSNKVTEKGKDVELRCDPISGHTALYWYRQSLGQGLEFLIYFQGNSAPDKSGLPSDRFSAERTGGSVSTLTIQRTQQEDSAVYLCASSLGRGTVYGYTFGSGTRLTVV.

This clone occurred a few times. V usage is TRBV6-1 and J usage is TRBJ2-1, with unresolved D. Trimming removed 10 bases at V and 8 bases at J, with 18 bases between. This CDR3 comprises 13 residues. Germline CDR1 reads MNHNS; CDR2 reads SASEGT. Written as DNA, the CDR3 is TGTGCCACCCGACGCCGGGTTAGGGATGAGCAGTTCTTC. Translated: CATRRRVRDEQFF.

This chain uses TRBV5-5 with TRBJ2-7, with D tentatively TRBD1 (5 bases). V was shortened by 2 bases and J by 3 bases, with 6 bases between the two germline ends. Germline lookup yields CDR1 SGHKS and CDR2 YYEKEE (reference sequence). The CDR3 consists of 12 residues. The CDR3 is CASSFQGYEQYF. In DNA form, the CDR3 reads TGTGCCAGCAGCTTTCAGGGCTACGAGCAGTACTTC. Supplemented by reference TRBV5-5 and TRBJ2-7, the full variable domain reads DAGVTQSPTHLIKTRGQQVTLRCSPISGHKSVSWYQQVLGQGPQFIFQYYEKEERGRGNFPDRFSARQFPNYSSELNVNALLLGDSALYLCASSFQGYEQYFGPGTRLTVT.

The chain links TRBV19 to TRBJ1-1; TRBD1 matches at 7 bases. V lost 6 bases to trimming and J lost 6 bases; unmatched junction nucleotides: 7. This CDR3 has 13 residues. Germline V gene data show CDR1 as LNHDA and CDR2 as SQIVND (reference sequence). The CDR3 DNA reads TGTGCCAGTAGGAGACAGGGAAAGCCTGAAGCTTTCTTT. Its translation: CASRRQGKPEAFF. The full variable domain, rest sourced from reference TRBV19 and TRBJ1-1, is DGGITQSPKYLFRKEGQNVTLSCEQNLNHDAMYWYRQDPGQGLRLIYYSQIVNDFQKGDIAEGYSVSREKKESFPLTVTSAQKNPTAFYLCASRRQGKPEAFFGQGTRLTVV.

The V call is TRBV5-1, the J call TRBJ2-1; 7 bases fit TRBD2. Germline V gives CDR1 SGHRS, CDR2 YFSETQ. With V trimmed by 4 bases and J by 10 bases, 5 bases remained unmatched. This CDR3 contains 12 residues. The CDR3 region has the DNA TGCGCCAGCAGCCTGGGGACTACGGAGCAGTTCTTC. Amino acids: CASSLGTTEQFF.

Judged by abundance, this clone is medium-sized. The genes are TRBV5-1 and TRBJ1-1, with a weak D call TRBD1 (5 bases). Germline V gives CDR1 SGHRS, CDR2 YFSETQ. The CDR3 consists of 16 residues. Trimming pared 3 bases from V and 0 bases from J, leaving 15 bases between. The CDR3 nucleotides are TGCGCCAGCAGCTCGGGGGGGACGTTCATGAACACTGAAGCTTTCTTT. Amino acids: CASSSGGTFMNTEAFF.

This clone was seen only a few times. The genes are TRBV5-1 and TRBJ2-5; D is ambiguous. Germline V gives CDR1 SGHRS, CDR2 YFSETQ. This CDR3 region has 15 residues. V was clipped by 4 bases and J by 1 base, with 14 bases between them. The CDR3 region has the DNA TGCGCCAGCAGCCGAACGCCCCTTCCCCAAGAGACCCAGTACTTC. This translates into CASSRTPLPQETQYF. Supplemented by reference TRBV5-1 and TRBJ2-5, the full variable domain reads KAGVTQTPRYLIKTRGQQVTLSCSPISGHRSVSWYQQTPGQGLQFLFEYFSETQRNKGNFPGRFSGRQFSNSRSEMNVSTLELGDSALYLCASSRTPLPQETQYFGPGTRLLVL.

This sequence joins TRBV5-5 and TRBJ2-5; the D gene is possibly TRBD2 (6 bases). There are 15 residues in the CDR3. Looked up from germline, CDR1 is SGHKS and CDR2 is YYEKEE (reference sequence). Trimming shortened V by 4 bases and J by 2 bases, and 15 bases separated the two germline ends. For the CDR3, the DNA is TGTGCCAGCAGCCCTGGTTTGGGAGGACAAGAGACCCAGTACTTC. Residues: CASSPGLGGQETQYF.

This clone was counted a few times. This chain connects TRBV2 to TRBJ2-7; possible D gene TRBD2, 5 bases. This CDR3 has 13 amino acids. Trimming stripped 6 bases from V and 1 base from J, with 10 bases between. The germline CDR1 and CDR2 sequences are SNHLY and FYNNEI. The CDR3 region has the DNA TGTGCCAGCAGGCTGGACTGGTCCTACGAGCAGTACTTC. Translation gives CASRLDWSYEQYF.

This clone was counted between two and nine times. This sequence joins TRBV30 and TRBJ2-2, with 7 bases matching TRBD1. The CDR3 spans 17 residues. V lost 3 bases, J lost 2 bases, and 12 bases stayed unmatched. CDR1 is GTSNPN and CDR2 is SVGIG in the germline V gene (reference sequence). The CDR3 DNA follows: TGTGCCTGGAGACTCCCGGGACAGAGCTCAAACACCGGGGAGCTGTTTTTT. Its protein is CAWRLPGQSSNTGELFF.